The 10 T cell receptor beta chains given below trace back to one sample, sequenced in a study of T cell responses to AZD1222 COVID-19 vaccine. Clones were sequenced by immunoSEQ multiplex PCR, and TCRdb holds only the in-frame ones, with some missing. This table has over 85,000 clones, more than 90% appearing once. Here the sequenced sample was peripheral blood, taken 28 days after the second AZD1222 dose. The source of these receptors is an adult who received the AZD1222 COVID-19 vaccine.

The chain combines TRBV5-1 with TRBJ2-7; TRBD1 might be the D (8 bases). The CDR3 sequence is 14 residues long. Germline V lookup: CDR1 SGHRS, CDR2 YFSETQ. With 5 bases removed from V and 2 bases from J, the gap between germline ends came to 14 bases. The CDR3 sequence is CASSRTGGAYEQYF. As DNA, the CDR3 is TGCGCCAGCAGTCGAACAGGGGGGGCCTACGAGCAGTACTTC. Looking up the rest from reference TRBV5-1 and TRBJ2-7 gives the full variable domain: KAGVTQTPRYLIKTRGQQVTLSCSPISGHRSVSWYQQTPGQGLQFLFEYFSETQRNKGNFPGRFSGRQFSNSRSEMNVSTLELGDSALYLCASSRTGGAYEQYFGPGTRLTVT.

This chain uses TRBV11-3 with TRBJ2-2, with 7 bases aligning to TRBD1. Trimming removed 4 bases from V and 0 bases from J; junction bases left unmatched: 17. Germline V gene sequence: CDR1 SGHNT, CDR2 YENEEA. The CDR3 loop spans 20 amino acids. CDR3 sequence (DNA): TGTGCCAGCAGCTACCGGACAGGCCTCAACCCCCTGACGAACACCGGGGAGCTGTTTTTT. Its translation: CASSYRTGLNPLTNTGELFF.

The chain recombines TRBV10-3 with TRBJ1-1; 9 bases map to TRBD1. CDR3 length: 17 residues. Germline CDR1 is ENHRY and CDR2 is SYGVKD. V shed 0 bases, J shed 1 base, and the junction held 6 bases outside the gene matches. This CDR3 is CAISESETQGANTEAFF. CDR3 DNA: TGTGCCATCAGTGAGTCCGAAACACAGGGGGCGAACACTGAAGCTTTCTTT.

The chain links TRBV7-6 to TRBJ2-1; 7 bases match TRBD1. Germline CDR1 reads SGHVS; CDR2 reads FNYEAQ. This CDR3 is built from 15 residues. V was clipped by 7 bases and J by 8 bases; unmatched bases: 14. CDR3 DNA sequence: TGTGCCAGCACCCTGCTACAGGGGAGTTTTTATGAGCAGTTCTTC. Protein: CASTLLQGSFYEQFF. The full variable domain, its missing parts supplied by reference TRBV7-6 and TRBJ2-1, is GAGVSQSPRYKVTKRGQDVALRCDPISGHVSLYWYRQALGQGPEFLTYFNYEAQQDKSGLPNDRFSAERPEGSISTLTIQRTEQRDSAMYRCASTLLQGSFYEQFFGPGTRLTVL.

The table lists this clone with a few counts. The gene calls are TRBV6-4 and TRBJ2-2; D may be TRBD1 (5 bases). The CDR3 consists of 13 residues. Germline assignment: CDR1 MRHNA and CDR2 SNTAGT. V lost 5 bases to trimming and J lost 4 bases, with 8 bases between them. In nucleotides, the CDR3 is TGTGCCAGCAGTAGAGACAGCACCGGGGAGCTGTTTTTT. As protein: CASSRDSTGELFF.

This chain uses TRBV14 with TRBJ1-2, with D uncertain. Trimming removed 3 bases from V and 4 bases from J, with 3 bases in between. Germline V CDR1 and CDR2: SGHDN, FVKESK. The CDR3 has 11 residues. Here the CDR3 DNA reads TGTGCCAGCAGCCAGGGCTATGGCTACACCTTC. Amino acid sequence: CASSQGYGYTF.

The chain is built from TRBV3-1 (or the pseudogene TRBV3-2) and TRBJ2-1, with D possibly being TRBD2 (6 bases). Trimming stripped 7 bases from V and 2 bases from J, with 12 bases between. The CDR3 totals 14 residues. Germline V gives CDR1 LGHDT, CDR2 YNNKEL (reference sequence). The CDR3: CASNRGTTYNEQFF. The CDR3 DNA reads TGTGCCAGCAATCGGGGGACCACCTACAATGAGCAGTTCTTC.

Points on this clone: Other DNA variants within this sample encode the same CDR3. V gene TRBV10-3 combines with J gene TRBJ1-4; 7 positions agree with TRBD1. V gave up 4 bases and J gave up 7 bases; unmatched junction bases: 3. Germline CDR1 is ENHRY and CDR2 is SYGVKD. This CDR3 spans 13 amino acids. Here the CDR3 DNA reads TGTGCCATCAGTGGACAGGGTGGTGAAAAACTGTTTTTT. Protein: CAISGQGGEKLFF.

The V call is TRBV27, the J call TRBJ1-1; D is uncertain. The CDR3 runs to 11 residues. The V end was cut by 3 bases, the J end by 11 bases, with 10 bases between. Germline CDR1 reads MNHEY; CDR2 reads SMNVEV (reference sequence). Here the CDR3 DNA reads TGTGCCAGCAGTTTTTTGGGAAGGGCTTTCTTT. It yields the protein CASSFLGRAFF.

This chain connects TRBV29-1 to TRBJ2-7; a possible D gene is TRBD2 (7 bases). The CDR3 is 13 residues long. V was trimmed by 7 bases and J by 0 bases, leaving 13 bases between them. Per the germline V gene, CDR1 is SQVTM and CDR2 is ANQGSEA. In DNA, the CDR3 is TGCAGCGCTAGGGGGGGGCACTCCTACGAGCAGTACTTC. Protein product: CSARGGHSYEQYF.